This TCR beta chain was profiled in a study of T-cell reconstitution after alpha-beta-depleted transplantation in children. Study-wide points: Hyperexpanded clones declined; after one year, newly produced T cells mostly supplied diversity. The study traced high day-60 TCRbeta diversity in some patients to surviving recipient T cells and thymic progenitors. The study reportedly traced alpha-beta T cells about two months after transplant to several hundred expanded graft clones.

This clonotype was detected ten times or more. Its target is unknown. The library targeted TCRbeta and was prepared with unique molecular identifiers. TCRdb fed the PCR reads into MiXCR, producing one record per CDR3 protein. The sample lists about 290,000 distinct CDR3 sequences, about 9.4% seen once, with 7.5% in the top ten. Germline V gene sequence: CDR1 SGHTA, CDR2 FQGNSA. The V end lost 4 bases, the J end lost 2 bases, and 5 bases lay between the germline ends. The CDR3 extends over 13 amino acids. The source was PBMCs, collected before TCRalphabeta/CD19-depleted stem cell transplant. This TCR derives from a boy under three years old with acute myeloid leukemia, due to receive a stem cell transplant. The rearrangement uses TRBV7-2 and TRBJ2-2; D possibly corresponds to TRBD2 (5 bases). DNA of the CDR3: TGTGCCAGCAGCTGGACTAACACCGGGGAGCTGTTTTTT. It specifies CASSWTNTGELFF.